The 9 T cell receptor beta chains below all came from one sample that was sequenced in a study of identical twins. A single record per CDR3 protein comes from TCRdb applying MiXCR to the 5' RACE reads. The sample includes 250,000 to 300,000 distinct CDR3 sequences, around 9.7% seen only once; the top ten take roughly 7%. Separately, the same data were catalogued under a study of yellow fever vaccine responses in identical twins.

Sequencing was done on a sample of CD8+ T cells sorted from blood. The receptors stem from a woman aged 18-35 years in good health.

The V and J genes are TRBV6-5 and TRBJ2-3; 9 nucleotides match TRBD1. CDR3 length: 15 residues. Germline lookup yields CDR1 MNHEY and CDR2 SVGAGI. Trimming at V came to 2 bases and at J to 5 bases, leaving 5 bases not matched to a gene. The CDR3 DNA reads TGTGCCAGCAGTTACACAGGGGGCGCGGTAGATACGCAGTATTTT. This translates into CASSYTGGAVDTQYF.

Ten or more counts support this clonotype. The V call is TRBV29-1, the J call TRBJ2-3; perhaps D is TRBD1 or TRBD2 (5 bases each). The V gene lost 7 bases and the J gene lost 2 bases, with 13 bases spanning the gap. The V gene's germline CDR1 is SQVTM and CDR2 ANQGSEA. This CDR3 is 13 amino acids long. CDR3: CSAPWGITDTQYF. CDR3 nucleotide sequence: TGCAGCGCGCCCTGGGGGATCACAGATACGCAGTATTTT.

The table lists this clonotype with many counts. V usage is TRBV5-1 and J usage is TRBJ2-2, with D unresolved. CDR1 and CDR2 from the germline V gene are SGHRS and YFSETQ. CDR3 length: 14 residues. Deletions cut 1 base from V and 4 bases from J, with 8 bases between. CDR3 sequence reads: CASSLSLGTGELFF. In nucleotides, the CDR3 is TGCGCCAGCAGCTTGTCACTGGGCACCGGGGAGCTGTTTTTT.

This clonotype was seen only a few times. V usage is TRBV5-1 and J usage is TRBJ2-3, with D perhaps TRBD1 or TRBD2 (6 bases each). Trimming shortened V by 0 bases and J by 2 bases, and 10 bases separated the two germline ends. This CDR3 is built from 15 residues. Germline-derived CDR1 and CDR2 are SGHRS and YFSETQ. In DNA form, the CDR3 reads TGCGCCAGCAGCTTGGACAGGGAGGCCACAGATACGCAGTATTTT. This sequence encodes CASSLDREATDTQYF.

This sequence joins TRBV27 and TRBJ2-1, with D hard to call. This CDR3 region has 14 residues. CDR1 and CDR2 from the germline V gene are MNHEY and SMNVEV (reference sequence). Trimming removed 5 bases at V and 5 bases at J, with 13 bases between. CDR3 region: CASSRRWEDNEQFF. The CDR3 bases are TGTGCCAGCAGTCGTCGATGGGAAGACAATGAGCAGTTCTTC.

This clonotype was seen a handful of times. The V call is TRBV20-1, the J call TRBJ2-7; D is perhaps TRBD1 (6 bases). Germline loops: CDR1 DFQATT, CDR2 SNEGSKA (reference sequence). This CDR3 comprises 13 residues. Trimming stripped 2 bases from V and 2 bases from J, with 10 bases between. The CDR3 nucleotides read TGCAGTGCTAGAACCAGGGGTACCTACGAGCAGTACTTC. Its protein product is CSARTRGTYEQYF.

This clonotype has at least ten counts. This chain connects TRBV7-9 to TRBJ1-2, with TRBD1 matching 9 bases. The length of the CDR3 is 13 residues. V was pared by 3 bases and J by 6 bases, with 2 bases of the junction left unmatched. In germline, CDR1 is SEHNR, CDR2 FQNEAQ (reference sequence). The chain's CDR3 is CASSFRDRDGYTF. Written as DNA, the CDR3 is TGTGCCAGCAGCTTTAGGGACAGGGATGGCTACACCTTC.

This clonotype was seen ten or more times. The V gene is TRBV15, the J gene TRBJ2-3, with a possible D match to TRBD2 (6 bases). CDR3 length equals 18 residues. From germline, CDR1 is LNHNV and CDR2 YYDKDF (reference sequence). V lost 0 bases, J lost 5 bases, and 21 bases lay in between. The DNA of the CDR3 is TGTGCCACCAGCAGAGAACCGTTTATTAGCGGAGACGGAGATACGCAGTATTTT. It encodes CATSREPFISGDGDTQYF.

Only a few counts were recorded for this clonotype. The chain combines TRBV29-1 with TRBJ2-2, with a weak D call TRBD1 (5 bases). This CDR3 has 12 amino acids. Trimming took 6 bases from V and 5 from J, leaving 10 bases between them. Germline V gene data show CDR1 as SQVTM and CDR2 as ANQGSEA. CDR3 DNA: TGCAGCGTCGCAGGGTATACCGGGGAGCTGTTTTTT. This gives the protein CSVAGYTGELFF.